This is a list of T cell receptor beta chains from one sample in a study of T cells in Graves' hyperthyroidism and ophthalmopathy. MiXCR, applied by TCRdb to the multiplex PCR reads, yields one record per CDR3 protein. Here the sample spans about 770,000 distinct CDR3 sequences, under 20% being singletons. The sequenced sample consisted of blood. These receptors originate from a woman aged 50 to 65 with Graves' hyperthyroidism that later progressed to Graves' ophthalmopathy. CDR3s include the opening cysteine and the closing phenylalanine or tryptophan. Each record gives: clone size, V gene, J gene, D gene, CDR3 DNA, CDR3 protein. A D gene is named only where the DNA matches it firmly. Size is stated for part of the rows, as once, few or many counts, or as a class when the clone is expanded.

clone size: few; V gene: TRBV6-2/TRBV6-3; J gene: TRBJ1-1; D gene: -; CDR3 DNA: TGTGCCAGCAGTTACTCACGGAAGGAGGTATTGAACACTGAAGCTTTCTTT; CDR3 protein: CASSYSRKEVLNTEAFF
clone size: -; V gene: TRBV15; J gene: TRBJ2-3; D gene: -; CDR3 DNA: TGTGCCACCAGCAGAGATCTTGGGGGGGCGGCAGATACGCAGTATTTT; CDR3 protein: CATSRDLGGAADTQYF
clone size: many; V gene: TRBV3-1; J gene: TRBJ1-2; D gene: -; CDR3 DNA: TGTGCCAGCAGCCCCACACTGAACCCTAACTATGGCTACACCTTC; CDR3 protein: CASSPTLNPNYGYTF
clone size: -; V gene: TRBV19; J gene: TRBJ1-4; D gene: -; CDR3 DNA: TGTGCCAGTAGGAAGCCTCGGGATCCTAATGAAAAACTGTTTTTT; CDR3 protein: CASRKPRDPNEKLFF
clone size: many; V gene: TRBV11-2; J gene: TRBJ1-2; D gene: TRBD1; CDR3 DNA: TGTGCCAGCAGCTTAAGCCAGGGGGCTAACTATGGCTACACCTTC; CDR3 protein: CASSLSQGANYGYTF
clone size: many; V gene: TRBV27; J gene: TRBJ1-1; D gene: TRBD1; CDR3 DNA: TGTGCCAGCAGTTGGGCAGGGGGGAACACTGAAGCTTTCTTT; CDR3 protein: CASSWAGGNTEAFF
clone size: few; V gene: TRBV6-1; J gene: TRBJ1-5; D gene: -; CDR3 DNA: TGTGCCAGCAGCGACGGATTTAATCAGCCCCAGCATTTT; CDR3 protein: CASSDGFNQPQHF
clone size: few; V gene: TRBV5-6; J gene: TRBJ1-4; D gene: TRBD1; CDR3 DNA: TGTGCCAGCAGCTTGTTGGGACAGGGGCATGAAAAACTGTTTTTT; CDR3 protein: CASSLLGQGHEKLFF
clone size: few; V gene: TRBV11-1; J gene: TRBJ2-7; D gene: -; CDR3 DNA: TGTGCCAGCAGCCCGGATACAGGGATTACCTACGAGCAGTACTTC; CDR3 protein: CASSPDTGITYEQYF
clone size: -; V gene: TRBV10-2; J gene: TRBJ2-1; D gene: -; CDR3 DNA: TGCGCCAGTCGACAGGTTTCCTACAATGAGCAGTTCTTC; CDR3 protein: CASRQVSYNEQFF
clone size: -; V gene: TRBV29-1; J gene: TRBJ1-3; D gene: TRBD1; CDR3 DNA: TGCAGCGTCGTGGACAGGGTAGACACCATATATTTT; CDR3 protein: CSVVDRVDTIYF